This TCR beta chain came from a study of shared clonotypes between healthy human individuals. Only in-frame clones appear in the TCRdb table, and some are missing; sequencing was by immunoSEQ multiplex PCR. The sample yields some 2,000,000 clones, over 85% seen once. The clonotype originates from a man between 18 and 29 years old in good health. Sequencing was done on a sample of naive CD4+ T cells sorted from blood. Subset indicated: CD45RA+ positively selected.

As DNA, the CDR3 is TGCGCCAGCAGTGCACGACTAGCGGGAGGGAACAATGAGCAGTTCTTC. The encoded protein is CASSARLAGGNNEQFF. The chain has TRBV10-1 and TRBJ2-1; TRBD2 aligns across 14 bases. The CDR3 runs to 16 residues. Germline V gene lookup returns CDR1 WNHNN and CDR2 SYGVQD (reference sequence). Trimming cost V 4 bases and J 5 bases; bases outside gene matches: 4.